This T cell receptor beta chain was sequenced during a study of T-cell reconstitution after alpha-beta-depleted transplantation in children. Unique molecular identifiers were used to barcode this TCRbeta library. TCRdb passed the PCR reads through MiXCR, listing each CDR3 protein once. The data contain some 200,000 distinct CDR3 sequences, approximately 14% of them singletons. This clonotype was recorded many times. The CDR3 spans 18 residues. V lost 0 bases and J 1 base, leaving 16 bases between the germline ends. The germline gives CDR1 LGHDT, CDR2 YNNKEL (reference sequence). This sequence originates from a human donor who donated a stem cell graft to a child with acute lymphoblastic leukemia. Sequenced material: PBMCs from the stem cell graft donor, taken from the stem cell graft. The J gene is TRBJ2-1, the V gene TRBV3-1; D is uncertain. The DNA for the CDR3 is TGTGCCAGCAGCCAAGATCTCCCGGTATCGGTGTCCTACAATGAGCAGTTCTTC. This sequence encodes CASSQDLPVSVSYNEQFF.